This TCR beta chain appears in the sequencing data of a study of T cell repertoires in cytomegalovirus infection. The overall study: Based on public TCR beta signatures, there were indications of CMV infection and of a matching HLA type. General study results and limits: Cumulative frequency of public TCR beta families picked out carriers of CMV plus the relevant HLA. HLA-C-restricted CMV-specific TCR beta clonotypes prevailed in the ex vivo response.

TCRdb re-called the reads through MiXCR, storing one row per CDR3 protein. Among approximately 500,000 distinct CDR3 sequences listed, approximately 16% were seen once. This clonotype has a count of ten or more. Its antigen is not identified. Germline loops: CDR1 SGHTA, CDR2 FQGNSA. V gave up 5 bases and J gave up 7 bases; unmatched junction bases: 7. The CDR3 has 15 amino acids. Sequencing was carried out using CD8+ T cells from PBMCs. V is TRBV7-2 and J is TRBJ2-2; TRBD1 agrees at 10 bases. The sequence derives from a human donor in good health (CMV status not recorded). Some clones in this sample may be carry-over from other donors' samples. The CDR3 loop is CASSSTTGGFGELFF. The DNA for the CDR3 is TGTGCCAGCAGCAGTACGACAGGGGGCTTCGGGGAGCTGTTTTTT.